Listed here is a single TCR beta chain. As yet, its antigen is unknown. Amplification of TCR beta used genomic DNA extracted from peripheral blood. The sample belongs to a study of T cell repertoires in aging, cancer and after chemotherapy. Study-wide context: Donor ages fell into six groups from 30 or younger up to 70 or older.

A mixed TRB-A/B primer pool amplified rearranged TRB by multiplex touch-down PCR. TCRdb itself ran the multiplex PCR reads through MiXCR, one entry per CDR3 protein. In the table there are 7,000 to 9,000 distinct CDR3 sequences, just over 40% of which are singletons. The CDR3 has 13 amino acids. Germline values: CDR1 KGHDR, CDR2 SFDVKD. The junction had 2 bases not matched to a gene; V was cut back by 3 bases and J by 5 bases. General study points: Compared with age-matched healthy donors, untreated hematological or solid cancer patients showed higher blood TCR clonality.

The sample comprised blood. The chain links TRBV24-1 to TRBJ1-1, with 7 positions matching TRBD1. The source of this sequence is a human donor with a solid tumor. The CDR3 coding sequence is TGTGCCACCAGTGATGTGGGACAGACTGAAGCTTTCTTT. This translates into CATSDVGQTEAFF.